One and the same sample provided the 13 T cell receptor beta chains below, sequenced in a study of somatic mutations in cytotoxic T cells in rheumatoid arthritis. Using immunoSEQ multiplex PCR, the repertoire was profiled, and TCRdb retains in-frame clones only, with some absent. The data contain 9,500 to 15,000 clones, roughly four fifths of them seen just once; the ten biggest clones take up approximately 14%. The sample comprised CD8+ T cells sorted from blood. The source of these receptors is a woman between 55 and 75 years old in good health.

The chain links TRBV10-2 to TRBJ2-3; 13 nucleotides agree with TRBD2. The CDR3 totals 14 residues. CDR1 and CDR2 from the germline V gene are WSHSY and SAAADI. With 7 bases clipped from V and 4 bases from J, the junction kept 2 bases outside the gene matches. This CDR3 is CASKTSGGADTQYF. The DNA for the CDR3 is TGCGCCAGCAAAACTAGCGGGGGGGCAGATACGCAGTATTTT.

This chain uses TRBV7-9 with TRBJ1-3; D remains ambiguous. Germline loops: CDR1 SEHNR, CDR2 FQNEAQ (reference sequence). Trimming removed 3 bases from V and 3 bases from J, with 9 bases in between. The CDR3 is 14 amino acids. CDR3 in DNA: TGTGCCAGCAGCTTTAGCGGGGTTGGAAACACCATATATTTT. Protein: CASSFSGVGNTIYF.

The CDR3 region is CASSYREVGPTDTQYF. In nucleotides, the CDR3 is TGCGCCAGCAGCTACCGGGAGGTGGGGCCCACAGATACGCAGTATTTT. This chain connects TRBV5-1 to TRBJ2-3; 7 bases are shared with TRBD2. The CDR3 runs 16 residues. The ends lost 3 bases at V and 2 bases at J; junction bases unmatched: 9. Germline V gene lookup returns CDR1 SGHRS and CDR2 YFSETQ.

The CDR3 protein is CASSPRRGDRRLHYEQYF. The CDR3 nucleotides are TGTGCCAGCAGTCCCCGAAGAGGGGACAGGAGGCTACACTACGAGCAGTACTTC. This chain connects TRBV27 to TRBJ2-5; TRBD1 matches at 8 bases. The end of the DNA is better explained by TRBJ2-7, so the J call may be wrong. The CDR3 contains 18 residues. The germline V gene has CDR1 MNHEY and CDR2 SMNVEV (reference sequence).

This chain connects TRBV7-3 to TRBJ2-5; possibly TRBD1 for D (5 bases). CDR1 and CDR2 (germline): SGHTA, FQGTGA. V shed 6 bases and J shed 1 base, with 15 bases lying between them. The CDR3 is 15 residues long. CDR3 loop: CASSQGSVGQETQYF. CDR3 nucleotide sequence: TGTGCCAGCAGTCAGGGAAGCGTCGGCCAAGAGACCCAGTACTTC.

The chain joins TRBV28 to TRBJ2-6, with TRBD1 matching over 7 bases. Germline CDR1 and CDR2: MDHEN and SYDVKM. The CDR3 consists of 16 residues. V gave up 3 bases and J gave up 2 bases; unmatched junction bases: 4. CDR3 in amino acids: CASSLLTGAGANVLTF. CDR3 nucleotide sequence: TGTGCCAGCAGTTTGCTTACAGGGGCTGGGGCCAACGTCCTGACTTTC.

The chain has TRBV13 and TRBJ2-3; 9 positions agree with TRBD2. Germline V gives CDR1 PRHDT, CDR2 FYEKMQ (reference sequence). The trim removed 2 bases at V and 2 bases at J, leaving 8 bases unmatched. The CDR3 has 17 amino acids. The CDR3 here is CASSLRTSGRITDTQYF. CDR3 coding DNA: TGTGCCAGCAGCTTAAGAACTAGCGGGCGAATCACAGATACGCAGTATTTT.

The V and J genes are TRBV9 and TRBJ2-7; 9 nucleotides agree with TRBD2. This CDR3 has 16 amino acids. Unmatched junction bases numbered 9, after V lost 0 bases and J lost 5 bases. Germline V gene data show CDR1 as SGDLS and CDR2 as YYNGEE. The CDR3, as DNA: TGTGCCAGCAGCGTAGGGGGTGCGGGGGGGCCAGACGAGCAGTACTTC. It translates to CASSVGGAGGPDEQYF.

This chain connects TRBV6-6 to TRBJ2-5; D may be TRBD2 (6 bases). Trimming stripped 6 bases from V and 5 bases from J, with 13 bases between. CDR1 and CDR2 from the germline V gene are MNHNY and SVGAGI (reference sequence). This CDR3 has 13 amino acids. The CDR3 loop reads CASRSGGFETQYF. CDR3 bases: TGTGCCAGCAGATCTGGGGGGTTCGAGACCCAGTACTTC.

The chain has TRBV6-5 and TRBJ2-2; TRBD2 might be the D (6 bases). Germline CDR1 reads MNHEY; CDR2 reads SVGAGI. The length of the CDR3 is 13 residues. The germline V and J ends were trimmed by 5 bases and 6 bases, with 10 bases remaining between them. The CDR3 coding sequence is TGTGCCAGCAGTCCCGGGGGTTCCGGGGAGCTGTTTTTT. Translating it yields CASSPGGSGELFF.

V usage is TRBV5-6 and J usage is TRBJ1-6; 8 bases align to TRBD1. Looked up from germline, CDR1 is SGHDT and CDR2 is YYEEEE. V dropped 4 bases and J dropped 9; count of bases not matched to a gene: 6. The length of the CDR3 is 14 residues. CDR3 in DNA: TGTGCCAGCAGCCGGACAGGGATAGTTTCACCCCTCCACTTT. This codes for CASSRTGIVSPLHF.

The V and J genes are TRBV7-9 and TRBJ2-1; TRBD2 aligns across 8 bases. This CDR3 has 16 residues. Germline V gene data show CDR1 as SEHNR and CDR2 as FQNEAQ (reference sequence). V shed 5 bases and J 1 base; nucleotides not matched to a gene: 7. This CDR3 is CASSPPSGSSYNEQFF. The CDR3, as DNA: TGTGCCAGCAGCCCACCGAGCGGGAGTTCCTACAATGAGCAGTTCTTC.

This chain joins TRBV29-1 and TRBJ2-3; a weak D match, TRBD2 (6 bases). In germline, CDR1 is SQVTM, CDR2 ANQGSEA. This CDR3 is built from 15 residues. The V and J ends lost 6 bases and 5 bases respectively, with 21 bases between them. CDR3 nucleotides: TGCAGCGTCCCCCCACCTGGAGGGATCCTAGATACGCAGTATTTT. This sequence encodes CSVPPPGGILDTQYF.